This T cell receptor (beta chain) was documented in a study of Ad26.COV2.S vaccination and SARS-CoV-2 variants. Study results and limitations: TCR breadth and depth estimates may have understated total T cell responses.

Here immunoSEQ multiplex PCR was the method, and the copy in TCRdb shows in-frame clones only, minus some. The table lists some 390,000 clones, approximately 91% of them singletons. In the case of this clone: Its specificity is unknown.

After removal of 8 bases from V and 0 bases from J, the junction contained 8 bases not matched to a gene. This CDR3 region has 17 residues. In germline, CDR1 is MDHEN, CDR2 SYDVKM. The treatment is: some 20 received Ad26.COV2.S at low or high dose, single or two shots; five or six received placebo; per-sample allocation not given. Sample collection was performed on day 63 after the first vaccine or placebo injection. Sequencing was performed on peripheral blood, taken in a trial of Ad26.COV2.S vaccine versus placebo. This clonotype was sampled from a person between 18 and 65 years old who received the Ad26.COV2.S COVID-19 vaccine or a placebo. The rearrangement links TRBV28 to TRBJ2-1; 12 bases are a match to TRBD2. DNA for the CDR3: TGTGCCAGCCGGGGACTAGCGGGCCTCAGCTCCTACAATGAGCAGTTCTTC. It codes for CASRGLAGLSSYNEQFF.